This T cell receptor beta chain was captured by sequencing in a study of T cells expressing NK-cell markers. Study findings and constraints: HCMV specificity of the expanded NKG2C+ T cell clones was not established.

About this clonotype: The target antigen is unknown.

From germline, CDR1 is LGHNA and CDR2 YNFKEQ. The CDR3 extends over 15 amino acids. TCRdb re-called the 5' RACE reads; one entry per CDR3 protein, DNA not given. This sample carries about 15,000 distinct CDR3 sequences, with approximately 59% going to the ten biggest clones. V gene TRBV4-2 combines with J gene TRBJ2-4. The receptor's source is a man aged 18 to 69 in good health. The sequenced sample consisted of blood T cells: a sorted CD56 or NKG2C T cell subset, CD4+ or CD8+ T cells, or bulk PBMC T cells (not recorded which). The chain's CDR3 is CASSQEIRRANIQYF.